This TCR beta chain was retrieved from a study of blood T cell repertoires in COVID-19 (dated by TCRdb to the early 2020s). Turning to the overall study: Samples from collaborators originated in the United States, Italy and Spain and spanned both the acute and convalescent phases of COVID-19. The prospective study material was composed of cDNA or gDNA derived from T cells, B-cell-depleted T cells, or PBMCs. The dataset comprised deeply sampled blood TCRbeta repertoires from subjects exposed to, actively infected with, or recovered from COVID-19. A freely available public database, intended as a resource for researchers studying the immune response to SARS-CoV-2, is where the repertoires were released. Samples came from the ongoing ImmuneRACE study (first 160 participants) plus 1,254 subjects from 6 global collaborators. Nearly every sample came with metadata listing a de-identified subject ID, COVID-19 status, age in years and sex. Where available, HLA class I and class II types were taken from metadata supplied by the sample provider and were not determined by assay-based typing. Results the study describes overall, beyond this receptor: The amount of clinical and demographic metadata varied by source and participant and was provided uncurated.

TCRbeta CDR3 regions were amplified from genomic DNA using the immunoSEQ Assay, a bias-controlled multiplex PCR. The authors' pipeline ran thus. Within the assay, amplification of reference gene primers was used to estimate how many nucleated cells each sample contained. To quantify the absolute abundance of each unique TCRbeta CDR3 rearrangement, sequence reads were collapsed and filtered. For each sample, productive Simpson clonality was calculated by taking the square root of Simpson's diversity index across productive rearrangements. The clones in this table, taken by TCRdb from immuneACCESS, are in-frame only. Not every clone is retained; where verified, under half of the shortfall comes from an unresolved V gene, and the cause of the rest is unknown. That table supplies the V and J calls and clone size; D and trimming were determined from the DNA. A total of some 120,000 clones appear in this sample, more than 90% of them only once. The biggest ten clones account for around 4.6% of the sample.

With regard to this clone: Which antigen it targets is not known. It has no much larger one-base neighbor in the sample; base qualities were not kept.

As encoded in the germline V gene, CDR1 is MNHEY while CDR2 is SVGAGI. Compared with germline, V lacks 2 bases and J lacks 4 bases; bases without a gene match: 8. The CDR3 covers 15 residues, taking in both the cysteine and the phenylalanine. Of the read, only the CDR3 DNA is kept; its 45 bases are in frame from base 1. In Seattle, one collaborating source enrolled patients while the infection was active and tracked those patients longitudinally over the course of disease. Each collaborating institution followed its own protocols to collect whole blood in K2EDTA tubes. Collaborator samples were shipped for TCRbeta analysis as frozen whole blood, isolated PBMCs, or DNA extracted from either sample type.

Material for sequencing was peripheral blood. The sequence was collected from a man in his fifties or sixties with COVID-19, enrolled during active disease. Recombination joined TRBV6-5 with TRBJ2-7; TRBD2 agrees with 7 junctional bases. The CDR3 corresponds to CASSYPVGEGYEQYF. DNA sequence: TGTGCCAGCAGTTACCCCGTAGGGGAGGGTTACGAGCAGTACTTC.